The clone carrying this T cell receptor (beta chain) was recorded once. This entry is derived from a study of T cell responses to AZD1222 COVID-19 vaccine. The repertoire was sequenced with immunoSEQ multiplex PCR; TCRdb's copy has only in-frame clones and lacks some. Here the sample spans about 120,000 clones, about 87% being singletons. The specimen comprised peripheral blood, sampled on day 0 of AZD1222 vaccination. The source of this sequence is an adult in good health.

The CDR3 is CASSPRPNTEAFF. As DNA, the CDR3 is TGTGCCAGCAGCCCCCGACCGAACACTGAAGCTTTCTTT. The chain uses TRBV7-3 and TRBJ1-1, with unresolved D. The CDR3 is 13 amino acids. Trimming left V 5 bases short and J 1 base short, with 8 bases between. CDR1 is SGHTA and CDR2 is FQGTGA in the germline V gene.